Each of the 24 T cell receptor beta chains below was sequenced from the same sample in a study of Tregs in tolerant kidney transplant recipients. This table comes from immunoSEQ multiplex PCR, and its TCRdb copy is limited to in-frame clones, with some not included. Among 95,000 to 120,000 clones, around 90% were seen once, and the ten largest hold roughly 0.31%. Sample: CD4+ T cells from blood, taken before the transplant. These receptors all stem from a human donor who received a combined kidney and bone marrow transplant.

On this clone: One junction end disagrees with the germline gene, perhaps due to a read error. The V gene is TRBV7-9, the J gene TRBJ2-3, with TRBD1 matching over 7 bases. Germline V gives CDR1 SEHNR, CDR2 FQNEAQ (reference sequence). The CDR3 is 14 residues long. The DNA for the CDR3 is TGTGCCAGCACCTTAGGGGGCCATACAGATACGCAGTATTTT. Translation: CASTLGGHTDTQYF.

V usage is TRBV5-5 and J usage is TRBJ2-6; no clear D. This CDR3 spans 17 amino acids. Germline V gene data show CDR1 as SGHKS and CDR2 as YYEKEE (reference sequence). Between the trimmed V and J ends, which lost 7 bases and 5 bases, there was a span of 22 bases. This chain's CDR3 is CASVCNLAQSRANVLTF. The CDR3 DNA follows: TGTGCCAGCGTTTGTAATCTCGCACAAAGTCGGGCCAACGTCCTGACTTTC.

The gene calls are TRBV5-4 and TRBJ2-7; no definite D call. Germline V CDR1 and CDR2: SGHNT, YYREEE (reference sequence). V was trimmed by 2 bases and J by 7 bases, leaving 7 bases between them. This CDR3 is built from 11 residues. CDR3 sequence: CASSLSREQYF. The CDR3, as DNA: TGTGCCAGCAGCTTATCCAGGGAGCAGTACTTC.

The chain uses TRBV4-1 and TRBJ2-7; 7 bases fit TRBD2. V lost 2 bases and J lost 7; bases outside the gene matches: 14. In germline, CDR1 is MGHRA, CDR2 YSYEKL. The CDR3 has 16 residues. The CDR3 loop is CASSQMGTVGGREQYF. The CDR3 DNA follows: TGCGCCAGCAGCCAAATGGGGACGGTCGGGGGGAGGGAGCAGTACTTC.

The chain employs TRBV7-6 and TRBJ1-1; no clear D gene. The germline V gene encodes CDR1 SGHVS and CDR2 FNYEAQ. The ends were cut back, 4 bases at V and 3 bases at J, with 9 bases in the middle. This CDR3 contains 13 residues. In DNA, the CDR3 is TGTGCCAGCAGCTCTCGCCGGGACACTGAAGCTTTCTTT. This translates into CASSSRRDTEAFF.

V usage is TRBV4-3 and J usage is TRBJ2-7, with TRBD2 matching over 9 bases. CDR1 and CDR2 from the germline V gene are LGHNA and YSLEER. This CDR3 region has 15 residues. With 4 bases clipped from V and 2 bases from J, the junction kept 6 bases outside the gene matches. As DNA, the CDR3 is TGCGCCAGCAGCCTTACTAGCGGGCCGACCTACGAGCAGTACTTC. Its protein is CASSLTSGPTYEQYF.

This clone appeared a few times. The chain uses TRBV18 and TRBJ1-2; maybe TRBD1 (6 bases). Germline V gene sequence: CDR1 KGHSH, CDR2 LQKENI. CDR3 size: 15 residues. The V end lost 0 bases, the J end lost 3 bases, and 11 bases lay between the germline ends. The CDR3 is CASSPPPPGDYGYTF. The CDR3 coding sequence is TGTGCCAGCTCACCACCTCCGCCAGGGGACTATGGCTACACCTTC.

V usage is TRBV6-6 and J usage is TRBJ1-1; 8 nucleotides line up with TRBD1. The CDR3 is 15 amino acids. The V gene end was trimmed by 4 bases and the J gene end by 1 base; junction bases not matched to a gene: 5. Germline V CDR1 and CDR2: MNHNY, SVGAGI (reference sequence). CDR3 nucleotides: TGTGCCAGCAGTTGGACAGGGTCCCAGAACACTGAAGCTTTCTTT. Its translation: CASSWTGSQNTEAFF.

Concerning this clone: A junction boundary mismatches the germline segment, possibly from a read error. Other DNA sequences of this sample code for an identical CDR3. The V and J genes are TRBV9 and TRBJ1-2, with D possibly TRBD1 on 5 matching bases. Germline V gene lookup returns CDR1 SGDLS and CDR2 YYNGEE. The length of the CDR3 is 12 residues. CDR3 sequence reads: CASSATQGVYTF. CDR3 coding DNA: TGCGCCAGCAGCGCCACCCAGGGTGTCTACACCTTC.

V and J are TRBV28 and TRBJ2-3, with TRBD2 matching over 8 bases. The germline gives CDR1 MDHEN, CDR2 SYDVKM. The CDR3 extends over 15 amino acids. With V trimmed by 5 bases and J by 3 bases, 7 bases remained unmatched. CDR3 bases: TGTGCCAGCAGTCCCGGACTAGCCTGGACAGATACGCAGTATTTT. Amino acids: CASSPGLAWTDTQYF.

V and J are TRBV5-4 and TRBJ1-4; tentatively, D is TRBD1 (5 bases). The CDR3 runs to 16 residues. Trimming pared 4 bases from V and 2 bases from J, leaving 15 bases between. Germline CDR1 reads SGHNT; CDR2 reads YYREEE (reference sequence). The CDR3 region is CASSVGTLRTNEKLFF. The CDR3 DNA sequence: TGTGCCAGCAGCGTGGGGACTCTACGGACTAATGAAAAACTGTTTTTT.

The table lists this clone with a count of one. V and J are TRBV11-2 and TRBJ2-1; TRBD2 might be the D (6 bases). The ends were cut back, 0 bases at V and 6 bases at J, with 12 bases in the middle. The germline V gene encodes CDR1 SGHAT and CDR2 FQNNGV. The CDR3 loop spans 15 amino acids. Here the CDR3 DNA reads TGTGCCAGCAGCTTAGATAGCGGAGGAGGCAATGAGCAGTTCTTC. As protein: CASSLDSGGGNEQFF.

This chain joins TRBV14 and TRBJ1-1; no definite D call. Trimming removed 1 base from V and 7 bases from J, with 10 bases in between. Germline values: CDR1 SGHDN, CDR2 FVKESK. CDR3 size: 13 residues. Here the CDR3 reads CASSQVRGSEAFF. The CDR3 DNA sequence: TGTGCCAGCAGCCAAGTTCGCGGGAGTGAAGCTTTCTTT.

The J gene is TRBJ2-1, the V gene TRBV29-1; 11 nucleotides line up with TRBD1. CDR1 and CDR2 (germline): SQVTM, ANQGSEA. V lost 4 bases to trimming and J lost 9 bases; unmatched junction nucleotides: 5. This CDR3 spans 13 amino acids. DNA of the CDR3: TGCAGCGTTGTGAGGACAGGGGGCGGTGAGCAGTTCTTC. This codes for CSVVRTGGGEQFF.

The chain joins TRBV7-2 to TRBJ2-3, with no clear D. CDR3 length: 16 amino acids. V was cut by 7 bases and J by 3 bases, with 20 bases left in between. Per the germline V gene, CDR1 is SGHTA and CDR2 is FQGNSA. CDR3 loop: CASNTLMGVGTDTQYF. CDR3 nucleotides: TGTGCCAGCAACACATTGATGGGTGTCGGGACAGATACGCAGTATTTT. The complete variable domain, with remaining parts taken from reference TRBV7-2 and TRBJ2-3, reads GAGVSQSPSNKVTEKGKDVELRCDPISGHTALYWYRQSLGQGLEFLIYFQGNSAPDKSGLPSDRFSAERTGGSVSTLTIQRTQQEDSAVYLCASNTLMGVGTDTQYFGPGTRLTVL.

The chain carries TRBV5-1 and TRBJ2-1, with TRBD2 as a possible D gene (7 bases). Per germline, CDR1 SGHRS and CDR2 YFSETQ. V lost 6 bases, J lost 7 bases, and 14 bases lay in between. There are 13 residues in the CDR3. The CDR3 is CASIKGGGNEQFF. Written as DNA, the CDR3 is TGCGCCAGCATTAAGGGAGGGGGGAATGAGCAGTTCTTC.

CDR3 bases: TGTGCCAGCAGCTGGGACAGCCAAGAGACCCAGTACTTC. This sequence encodes CASSWDSQETQYF. The rearrangement uses TRBV5-6 and TRBJ2-5; 7 bases align to TRBD1. The CDR3 loop spans 13 amino acids. J gave up 1 base and V 3 bases, and 0 bases lay outside the gene matches. Germline values: CDR1 SGHDT, CDR2 YYEEEE.

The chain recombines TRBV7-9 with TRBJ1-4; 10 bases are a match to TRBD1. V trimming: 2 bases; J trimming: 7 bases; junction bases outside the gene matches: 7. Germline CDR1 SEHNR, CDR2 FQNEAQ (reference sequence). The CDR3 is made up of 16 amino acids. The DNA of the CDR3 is TGTGCCAGCAGCTTAACCAGGACAGGGGGATTTGAAAAACTGTTTTTT. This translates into CASSLTRTGGFEKLFF. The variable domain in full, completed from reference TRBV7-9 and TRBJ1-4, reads DTGVSQNPRHKITKRGQNVTFRCDPISEHNRLYWYRQTLGQGPEFLTYFQNEAQLEKSRLLSDRFSAERPKGSFSTLEIQRTEQGDSAMYLCASSLTRTGGFEKLFFGSGTQLSVL.

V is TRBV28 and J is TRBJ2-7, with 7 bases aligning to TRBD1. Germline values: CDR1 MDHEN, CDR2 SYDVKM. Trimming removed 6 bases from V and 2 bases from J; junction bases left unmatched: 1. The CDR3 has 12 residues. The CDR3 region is CASSQGAYEQYF. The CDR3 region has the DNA TGTGCCAGCAGCCAGGGGGCCTACGAGCAGTACTTC. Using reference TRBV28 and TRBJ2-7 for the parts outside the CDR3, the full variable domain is DVKVTQSSRYLVKRTGEKVFLECVQDMDHENMFWYRQDPGLGLRLIYFSYDVKMKEKGDIPEGYSVSREKKERFSLILESASTNQTSMYLCASSQGAYEQYFGPGTRLTVT.

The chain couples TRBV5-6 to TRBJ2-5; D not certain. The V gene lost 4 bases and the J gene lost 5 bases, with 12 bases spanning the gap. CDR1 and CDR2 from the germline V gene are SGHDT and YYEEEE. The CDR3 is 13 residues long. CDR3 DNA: TGTGCCAGCAGCCTAGGTATTGGGGAGACCCAGTACTTC. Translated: CASSLGIGETQYF.

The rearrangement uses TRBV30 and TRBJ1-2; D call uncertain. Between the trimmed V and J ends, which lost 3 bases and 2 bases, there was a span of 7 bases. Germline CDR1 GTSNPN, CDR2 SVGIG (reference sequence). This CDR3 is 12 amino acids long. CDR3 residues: CAWSQRNYGYTF. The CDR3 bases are TGTGCCTGGAGCCAGAGGAACTATGGCTACACCTTC.

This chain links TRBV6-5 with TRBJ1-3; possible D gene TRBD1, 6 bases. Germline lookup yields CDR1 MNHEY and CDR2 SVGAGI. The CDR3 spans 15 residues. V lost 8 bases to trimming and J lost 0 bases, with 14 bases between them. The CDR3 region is CASSRGATSGNTIYF. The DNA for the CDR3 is TGTGCCAGCTCGCGGGGGGCGACCTCTGGAAACACCATATATTTT.

The CDR3 reads CASSQDQASSYTF. CDR3 nucleotide sequence: TGTGCCAGCAGCCAAGACCAGGCTTCGAGCTACACCTTC. V and J are TRBV7-2 and TRBJ1-2; D remains ambiguous. V dropped 5 bases and J dropped 9 bases, with 16 bases sitting between them. The germline gives CDR1 SGHTA, CDR2 FQGNSA. This CDR3 is 13 amino acids long.

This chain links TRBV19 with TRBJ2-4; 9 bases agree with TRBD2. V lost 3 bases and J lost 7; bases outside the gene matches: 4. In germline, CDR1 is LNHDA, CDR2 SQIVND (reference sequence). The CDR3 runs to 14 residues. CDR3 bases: TGTGCCAGTAGTATTAGCGGGAGTCTCAACATTCAGTACTTC. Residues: CASSISGSLNIQYF.